This T cell receptor beta chain was retrieved from a study of CD8+ T cells in alopecia areata. Study overall: Treated patients were dosed with oral tofacitinib, taking 5 to 10 mg twice daily.

Treatment defined: oral pan-JAK inhibitor, 5-10 mg twice daily. RNA, once extracted, was reverse transcribed into cDNA for use as the sequencing template. This table comes from immunoSEQ multiplex PCR, and its TCRdb copy is limited to in-frame clones, with some not included. The repertoire consists of 210,000 or so clones, with under 70% occurring once and the leading ten covering roughly 1.2%. On this clone itself: What it binds is not known. Other DNA variants within this sample encode the same CDR3.

Study-level points and caveats: Tofacitinib significantly reduced both scalp clonality and expanded CD8+ clones among the top 100.

In germline, CDR1 is SGHDT, CDR2 YYEEEE. The CDR3 length is 13 residues. V lost 4 bases and J lost 1, with 9 bases in between. The TCR comes from a human donor with alopecia areata. The genes are TRBV5-6 and TRBJ2-7; D is unresolved. This material consisted of CD4+ T cells sorted from blood, taken at week 44, from a patient treated with tofacitinib. In DNA form, the CDR3 reads TGTGCCAGCAGCCCGACAAGATCCTACGAGCAGTACTTC. This codes for CASSPTRSYEQYF. Based on the CDR3 plus reference TRBV5-6 and TRBJ2-7, the full variable domain is DAGVTQSPTHLIKTRGQQVTLRCSPKSGHDTVSWYQQALGQGPQFIFQYYEEEERQRGNFPDRFSGHQFPNYSSELNVNALLLGDSALYLCASSPTRSYEQYFGPGTRLTVT.